One sample yielded the 15 T cell receptor beta chains listed below, sequenced in a study of low-dose radiotherapy and immunotherapy resistance in tumors. Documented time point: before trial treatment. Alpha and beta chains were covered, as first-strand cDNA relied on TRAV- and TRBV-specific primers. For amplifying TCRs, the PCR ran for approximately 18 cycles with Phusion, which was used together with a constant-region primer and the adapter on the V primers. TCRdb analysed the reads with MiXCR anew, one entry per CDR3 protein. The sample holds approximately 70,000 distinct CDR3 sequences, roughly 30% seen once. The specimen comprised PBMCs, sampled before treatment. These receptors came from a female donor with ovarian cancer.

This clonotype has a handful of counts. The rearrangement joins TRBV6-2 or TRBV6-3 to TRBJ2-1; perhaps TRBD2 as D (5 bases). This CDR3 region has 12 residues. V was trimmed by 7 bases and J by 6 bases, leaving 10 bases between them. Germline V CDR1 and CDR2: MNHEY, SVGEGT. The CDR3 region has the DNA TGTGCCAGCACCCAGCGGACCAATGAGCAGTTCTTC. Its translation: CASTQRTNEQFF.

Only one count was recorded for this clonotype. One end of the junction fails to match germline, which may point to a read error. The V and J genes are TRBV5-1 and TRBJ2-6, with a possible D match to TRBD2 (5 bases). Germline assignment: CDR1 SGHRS and CDR2 YFSETQ. The CDR3 has 14 amino acids. CDR3 coding DNA: TGTGCCAGCAGCGCAGCGGTTGGGGCCAACGTCCTGACTTTC. Encoded protein: CASSAAVGANVLTF.

In its sample, this clonotype was seen many times. V usage is TRBV15 and J usage is TRBJ2-2; 8 bases map to TRBD2. Trimming at V came to 3 bases and at J to 3 bases, leaving 0 bases not matched to a gene. This CDR3 has 14 residues. The germline CDR1 and CDR2 sequences are LNHNV and YYDKDF (reference sequence). CDR3 coding DNA: TGTGCCACCAGCAGCGGGGGGGACACCGGGGAGCTGTTTTTT. Its translation: CATSSGGDTGELFF.

There are many counts of this clonotype. The chain employs TRBV20-1 and TRBJ2-3, with D perhaps matching TRBD2 (6 bases). The CDR3 has 14 residues. Germline V gene lookup returns CDR1 DFQATT and CDR2 SNEGSKA (reference sequence). V lost 4 bases and J 0 bases, leaving 11 bases between the germline ends. CDR3 DNA: TGCAGTGCTACCCTAGCGCCTAGCACAGATACGCAGTATTTT. The encoded protein is CSATLAPSTDTQYF.

The sample holds one count of this clonotype. This rearrangement joins TRBV14 to TRBJ1-5, with D uncertain. Trimming removed 6 bases at V and 0 bases at J, with 21 bases between. The CDR3 spans 18 residues. Germline CDR1 and CDR2: SGHDN and FVKESK. CDR3 sequence reads: CASREKVGKPYSNQPQHF. The CDR3, as DNA: TGTGCCAGCAGGGAGAAGGTGGGAAAACCATATAGCAATCAGCCCCAGCATTTT.

This clonotype occurred many times. This rearrangement joins TRBV5-5 to TRBJ2-2, with TRBD1 matching 7 bases. This CDR3 is 15 amino acids long. V lost 2 bases, J lost 4 bases, and 5 bases stayed unmatched. CDR1 SGHKS and CDR2 YYEKEE come from the germline V gene (reference sequence). DNA of the CDR3: TGTGCCAGCAGCTTACGGACAGGCAGCACCGGGGAGCTGTTTTTT. Encoded protein: CASSLRTGSTGELFF.

There are many counts of this clonotype. The CDR3 DNA reads as TGCAGTGCTAGACCGTTGAGCTCCTACGAGCAGTACTTC. This encodes CSARPLSSYEQYF. This chain joins TRBV20-1 and TRBJ2-7; no clear D. This CDR3 spans 13 amino acids. Between the trimmed V and J ends, which lost 2 bases and 0 bases, there was a span of 8 bases. Germline V gives CDR1 DFQATT, CDR2 SNEGSKA (reference sequence).

The chain employs TRBV19 and TRBJ2-4; TRBD2 matches 8 bases. The germline V gene encodes CDR1 LNHDA and CDR2 SQIVND (reference sequence). J was trimmed by 5 bases and V by 5 bases; bases with no gene match: 8. This CDR3 comprises 15 residues. As DNA, the CDR3 is TGTGCCAGTAGTGCCTTCGGGGGGGAGGAAAACATTCAGTACTTC. It is translated as CASSAFGGEENIQYF.

In this sample, this clonotype turned up many times. The rearrangement uses TRBV7-9 and TRBJ1-2, with D maybe TRBD1 (6 bases). Germline V gene lookup returns CDR1 SEHNR and CDR2 FQNEAQ (reference sequence). V lost 0 bases and J lost 4, with 12 bases in between. The CDR3 has 15 amino acids. This CDR3 is CASSLARGIGYGYTF. CDR3 DNA: TGTGCCAGCAGCTTAGCCAGGGGTATTGGCTATGGCTACACCTTC.

V and J are TRBV28 and TRBJ1-1, with 7 positions matching TRBD1. The CDR3 length is 10 residues. Germline CDR1 MDHEN, CDR2 SYDVKM. V gave up 10 bases and J gave up 12 bases; unmatched junction bases: 8. The CDR3 nucleotides read TGTGCCACCCGGGACAGAAGATCTTTCTTT. Protein: CATRDRRSFF.

This clonotype was observed many times. The chain employs TRBV18 and TRBJ1-1; D may be TRBD1 (5 bases). V was cut by 4 bases and J by 3 bases, with 15 bases left in between. The CDR3 runs to 15 residues. Germline lookup yields CDR1 KGHSH and CDR2 LQKENI. Here the CDR3 reads CASSRSGTGDTEAFF. CDR3 nucleotide sequence: TGTGCCAGCTCACGGTCCGGGACCGGGGACACTGAAGCTTTCTTT.

There are many counts of this clonotype. V is TRBV5-1 and J is TRBJ2-3; the D gene is possibly TRBD2 (6 bases). V was pared by 0 bases and J by 4 bases, with 12 bases between. Germline V gene data show CDR1 as SGHRS and CDR2 as YFSETQ. This CDR3 has 15 residues. This CDR3 reads CASSLAGVVADTQYF. The CDR3 DNA follows: TGCGCCAGCAGCTTGGCGGGGGTAGTGGCAGATACGCAGTATTTT.

V gene TRBV6-2 or TRBV6-3 combines with J gene TRBJ2-5; maybe TRBD1 (5 bases). The germline CDR1 and CDR2 sequences are MNHEY and SVGEGT. Trimming left V 4 bases short and J 4 bases short, with 16 bases between. The CDR3 runs to 15 residues. CDR3 in amino acids: CASSSLGLGGETQYF. The CDR3 bases are TGTGCCAGCAGTTCCCTGGGGCTCGGTGGAGAGACCCAGTACTTC.

This clonotype was seen at least ten times. This sequence joins TRBV5-4 and TRBJ2-1, with TRBD2 as a possible D gene (5 bases). The germline CDR1 and CDR2 sequences are SGHNT and YYREEE (reference sequence). Between the trimmed V and J ends, which lost 0 bases and 12 bases, there was a span of 25 bases. The CDR3 runs 17 residues. CDR3 DNA sequence: TGTGCCAGCAGCTTGGAATTTGAATCGGGAATCCCCCTAGGGCAGTTCTTC. Encoded protein: CASSLEFESGIPLGQFF.

As concerns this clonotype: Given a far larger clone just one base away, this is likely a sequencing read error. This chain joins TRBV7-9 and TRBJ2-1, with 8 bases aligning to TRBD2. This CDR3 has 14 residues. Germline CDR1 SEHNR, CDR2 FQNEAQ (reference sequence). The V gene end was trimmed by 3 bases and the J gene end by 10 bases; junction bases not matched to a gene: 8. The CDR3: CASSFSGLVGEQFF. In DNA form, the CDR3 reads TGTGCCAGCAGCTTCTCGGGACTAGTGGGAGAGCAGTTCTTC.